This T cell receptor (beta chain) emerged from a study of graft-versus-host responses after intestinal transplantation. At the level of the study: Every recipient had anti-thymocyte globulin induction and approximately three years of tacrolimus plus steroids.

Clones were sequenced by immunoSEQ multiplex PCR, and TCRdb holds only the in-frame ones, with some missing. The table has just over 20,000 clones, 89% seen once. Turning to this clone: Its antigen is undetermined.

The CDR3 is made up of 17 amino acids. CDR1 is SGHDN, CDR2 FVKESK, per germline. The J segment lost 4 bases and the V segment lost 4 bases, leaving 13 bases of the junction unmatched. Findings of the study overall: With peak circulating GvH clone levels came an association with early post-transplant HvG declines. Analysis identified GvH clones in recipient marrow, with some appearing first in ileum or blood.

The clonotype comes from a human patient who received an intestinal transplant, so some T cells may come from the graft donor. Sample: PBMCs, taken approximately 65 days after intestinal transplantation. The V call is TRBV14, the J call TRBJ1-2; 9 bases agree with TRBD1. The CDR3 DNA is TGTGCCAGCAGCCTAAATCCCGGGACAGGGCGGCTCTATGGCTACACCTTC. As protein: CASSLNPGTGRLYGYTF.